The 29 T cell receptor beta chains listed next were all sequenced from one sample in a study of metastatic and nonmetastatic thyroid tumors. Each patient went into thyroid surgery without having received any treatment. TCRdb re-clonotyped the PCR reads via MiXCR. The sample lists fewer than 100,000 clones, under 15% occurring once. Material for sequencing was blood. The source of these receptors is a female donor with papillary thyroid cancer or a benign thyroid nodule (not recorded which). Some clones in this sample may be carry-over from other donors' samples.

This clone came up many times. The genes are TRBV6-1 and TRBJ1-5; TRBD1 is a possible D gene (6 bases). V lost 6 bases to trimming and J lost 2 bases, with 11 bases between them. In germline, CDR1 is MNHNS, CDR2 SASEGT. The CDR3 has 14 residues. The CDR3 loop reads CASSLQGRNQPQHF. The CDR3 bases are TGTGCCAGCAGCCTACAGGGTCGCAATCAGCCCCAGCATTTT.

V and J are TRBV7-2 and TRBJ2-3, with D unresolved. The CDR3 loop spans 12 amino acids. The V and J ends lost 6 bases and 6 bases respectively, with 10 bases between them. CDR1 and CDR2 from the germline V gene are SGHTA and FQGNSA. This CDR3 is CASRLCPDTQYF. CDR3 sequence (DNA): TGTGCCAGCAGATTATGTCCGGATACGCAGTATTTT.

About this clone: A read error may account for a junction end that differs from germline. The V call is TRBV7-9, the J call TRBJ2-7; D might be TRBD2 (5 bases). Per germline, CDR1 SEHNR and CDR2 FQNEAQ (reference sequence). The CDR3 totals 13 residues. In nucleotides, the CDR3 is TGTGCCATCAGCGGAAAATACTCCTACGAGCAGTACTTC. Its translation is CAISGKYSYEQYF.

This clone is medium-sized by share. V is TRBV7-2 and J is TRBJ1-6; no clear D gene. Between the trimmed V and J ends, which lost 4 bases and 3 bases, there was a span of 10 bases. CDR3 length equals 15 residues. CDR1 SGHTA and CDR2 FQGNSA come from the germline V gene. CDR3 sequence (DNA): TGTGCCAGCAGCTACGGAGAGGGCTATAATTCACCCCTCCACTTT. This translates into CASSYGEGYNSPLHF.

This clone turned up a few times. This may be a read error, as it is one base from a much larger clone. The chain has TRBV15 and TRBJ1-1; D unresolved. The germline gives CDR1 LNHNV, CDR2 YYDKDF (reference sequence). The CDR3 runs to 13 residues. CDR3 sequence reads: CTTSRELDTEAFF. CDR3 nucleotide sequence: TGTACCACCAGCAGAGAACTGGACACTGAAGCTTTCTTT.

The table lists this clone with many counts. The chain carries TRBV5-1 and TRBJ2-1; 7 nucleotides line up with TRBD2. The CDR3 extends over 15 amino acids. J gave up 8 bases and V 1 base, and 9 bases lay outside the gene matches. The V gene's germline CDR1 is SGHRS and CDR2 YFSETQ. The CDR3 DNA sequence: TGCGCCAGCAGCTTGTCAAGCGGGGTACGGGATGAGCAGTTCTTC. It encodes CASSLSSGVRDEQFF.

A word on this clone: A much larger clonotype is one base distant, so this may be a read error. The chain employs TRBV5-8 and TRBJ2-3, with a weak D call TRBD2 (5 bases). Germline lookup yields CDR1 SGHTS and CDR2 YDEGEE. V gave up 0 bases and J gave up 11 bases, with 19 bases separating them. This CDR3 is 15 amino acids long. The CDR3 DNA reads TGTGCCAGCAGCTTGGGTAGCGCCTCCTCGTTTGGGCAGTATTTT. Amino acid sequence: CASSLGSASSFGQYF.

There are many counts of this clone. The gene calls are TRBV29-1 and TRBJ2-5, with TRBD1 identical over 10 bases. The length of the CDR3 is 14 residues. Germline V gene lookup returns CDR1 SQVTM and CDR2 ANQGSEA. The V gene end was trimmed by 4 bases and the J gene end by 8 bases; junction bases not matched to a gene: 10. CDR3 amino acids: CSVVRGQGLATQYF. DNA of the CDR3: TGCAGCGTTGTTAGGGGACAGGGGTTGGCAACCCAGTACTTC. Drawing the rest from reference TRBV29-1 and TRBJ2-5, the complete variable domain is SAVISQKPSRDICQRGTSLTIQCQVDSQVTMMFWYRQQPGQSLTLIATANQGSEATYESGFVIDKFPISRPNLTFSTLTVSNMSPEDSSIYLCSVVRGQGLATQYFGPGTRLLVL.

Concerning this clone: An end of the junction differs from the germline gene, which may be a read error. V and J are TRBV28 and TRBJ2-7; D uncertain. CDR3 length: 14 amino acids. Germline CDR1 MDHEN, CDR2 SYDVKM. CDR3 bases: TGTGGCAGCACCCCCACTGGGCGCCCCTACGAGCAGTACTTC. The encoded protein is CGSTPTGRPYEQYF.

As regards this clone: The junction shows a germline mismatch at one end, possibly a read error. The chain is built from TRBV19 and TRBJ2-6; the D call may be TRBD1 or TRBD2 (5 bases each). The germline gives CDR1 LNHDA, CDR2 SQIVND (reference sequence). CDR3 length: 16 residues. This chain's CDR3 is CASSIGSRSGANILTF. CDR3 nucleotides: TGTGCCAGTAGTATAGGTAGCAGGTCCGGGGCCAACATCCTGACTTTC.

The rearrangement links TRBV28 to TRBJ1-6; 8 nucleotides align to TRBD1. This CDR3 is built from 14 residues. The J segment lost 17 bases and the V segment lost 6 bases, leaving 15 bases of the junction unmatched. Germline lookup yields CDR1 MDHEN and CDR2 SYDVKM. The CDR3 region is CASRPGTGGSPIHF. The CDR3 region has the DNA TGTGCCAGCAGGCCCGGGACAGGAGGATCGCCCATCCACTTT.

This clone was picked up a small number of times. The junction differs from germline at one of its ends, possibly a read error. The chain couples TRBV19 to TRBJ1-1; D is unclear. CDR1 and CDR2 from the germline V gene are LNHDA and SQIVND (reference sequence). CDR3 length: 13 residues. This chain's CDR3 is CASSTKMNAEAFF. The CDR3 region has the DNA TGTGCCAGTAGTACTAAGATGAACGCTGAAGCTTTCTTT.

This clone was observed many times. CDR3 amino acids: CASTAQLYGYTF. DNA for the CDR3: TGTGCCAGCACTGCACAGCTCTATGGCTACACCTTC. The V and J genes are TRBV2 and TRBJ1-2; the D is unclear. Germline CDR1 and CDR2: SNHLY and FYNNEI. Trimming removed 7 bases from V and 4 bases from J, with 10 bases in between. The length of the CDR3 is 12 residues.

This clone was observed many times. The chain carries TRBV2 and TRBJ2-7, with 7 positions matching TRBD1. Trimming cost V 5 bases and J 3 bases; bases outside gene matches: 10. From germline, CDR1 is SNHLY and CDR2 FYNNEI. This CDR3 spans 15 amino acids. The CDR3 DNA sequence: TGTGCCAGCAGTCCCACCCCGGGACAGCACTACGAGCAGTACTTC. As protein: CASSPTPGQHYEQYF.

This clone has a count of ten or more. This rearrangement joins TRBV6-1 to TRBJ1-1; D call uncertain. Germline V gene sequence: CDR1 MNHNS, CDR2 SASEGT. Trimming removed 6 bases at V and 5 bases at J, with 10 bases between. This CDR3 region has 12 residues. The CDR3 sequence is CASSGVRTEAFF. The CDR3 nucleotides are TGTGCCAGCAGCGGGGTGAGGACTGAAGCTTTCTTT.

This clone was seen repeatedly, ten times or more. V gene TRBV24-1 combines with J gene TRBJ2-1; D possibly corresponds to TRBD2 (6 bases). Germline V lookup: CDR1 KGHDR, CDR2 SFDVKD. The V and J ends lost 4 bases and 6 bases respectively, with 12 bases between them. CDR3 size: 14 residues. Here the CDR3 DNA reads TGTGCCACCAGTGAAGATCTAGCGTCCAATGAGCAGTTCTTC. Amino acids: CATSEDLASNEQFF.

With respect to this clone: This could be a read error, since a much larger clone is one nucleotide away. The sample carries other DNA sequences with the same CDR3. This sequence joins TRBV29-1 and TRBJ2-5; D is undetermined. Per the germline V gene, CDR1 is SQVTM and CDR2 is ANQGSEA. CDR3 length: 11 amino acids. Between the trimmed V and J ends, which lost 6 bases and 5 bases, there was a span of 10 bases. This CDR3 is CSVDSGETQYF. DNA of the CDR3: TGCAGCGTCGACTCGGGTGAGACCCAGTACTTC. Together with reference TRBV29-1 and TRBJ2-5, the CDR3 gives the full variable domain: SAVISQKPSRDICQRGTSLTIQCQVDSQVTMMFWYRQQPGQSLTLIATANQGSEATYESGFVIDKFPISRPNLTFSTLTVSNMSPEDSSIYLCSVDSGETQYFGPGTRLLVL.

The table lists this clone with many counts. V and J are TRBV2 and TRBJ2-1; 7 nucleotides align to TRBD2. V was pared by 2 bases and J by 2 bases, with 9 bases of the junction left unmatched. Germline V gene sequence: CDR1 SNHLY, CDR2 FYNNEI. CDR3 length: 17 amino acids. The CDR3 is CASSETPGGGAYNEQFF. The CDR3 coding sequence is TGTGCCAGCAGTGAAACCCCTGGCGGGGGTGCCTACAATGAGCAGTTCTTC.

This clone was counted many times. The V call is TRBV3-1, the J call TRBJ2-2; TRBD1 agrees at 7 bases. Germline V gives CDR1 LGHDT, CDR2 YNNKEL (reference sequence). V shed 0 bases, J shed 1 base, and the junction held 8 bases outside the gene matches. This CDR3 is built from 18 residues. The CDR3 region is CASSQDSRQGVNTGELFF. CDR3 in DNA: TGTGCCAGCAGCCAAGATAGTCGCCAGGGGGTGAACACCGGGGAGCTGTTTTTT.

Note on this clone: One end of the junction varies from germline; a read error may be responsible. This chain links TRBV28 with TRBJ2-2; D possibly corresponds to TRBD1 (6 bases). The germline gives CDR1 MDHEN, CDR2 SYDVKM. This CDR3 contains 12 residues. CDR3 bases: TGTGTCAGCAGTCAGGGGTACGGGGAGCTGTTTTTT. It yields the protein CVSSQGYGELFF.

This clone was counted many times. The chain uses TRBV7-9 and TRBJ1-6; D gene unclear. Between the trimmed V and J ends, which lost 6 bases and 5 bases, there was a span of 11 bases. The CDR3 is made up of 14 amino acids. CDR1 is SEHNR and CDR2 is FQNEAQ in the germline V gene (reference sequence). The CDR3 DNA reads TGTGCCAGCAGGATTTCGGGAGATAATTCACCCCTCCACTTT. Its translation: CASRISGDNSPLHF.

This clone was detected ten times or more. The rearrangement links TRBV3-1 to TRBJ1-2; no firm D call. Germline CDR1 LGHDT, CDR2 YNNKEL (reference sequence). The CDR3 totals 16 residues. V was pared by 1 base and J by 4 bases, with 16 bases between. CDR3 nucleotide sequence: TGTGCCAGCAGCCAAGTCGGGCAGGCCCCATCCTATGGCTACACCTTC. It translates to CASSQVGQAPSYGYTF.

This clone was counted a few times. This chain joins TRBV4-1 and TRBJ2-3; 8 bases agree with TRBD2. Germline V lookup: CDR1 MGHRA, CDR2 YSYEKL. This CDR3 has 18 residues. J was trimmed by 8 bases and V by 2 bases; bases with no gene match: 18. CDR3 sequence (DNA): TGCGCCAGCAGCCAATTGAGCCGACTAGCGCCTACTCCGGGTACGCAGTATTTT. It translates to CASSQLSRLAPTPGTQYF.

This clone was observed a handful of times. The chain is built from TRBV28 and TRBJ2-7; D unresolved. Looked up from germline, CDR1 is MDHEN and CDR2 is SYDVKM. The V and J ends lost 8 bases and 2 bases respectively, with 19 bases between them. The CDR3 totals 15 residues. The CDR3 sequence: CASRPDVSRTYEQYF. The DNA for the CDR3 is TGTGCCAGCCGCCCCGATGTAAGCAGGACCTACGAGCAGTACTTC.

This clone was recorded many times. The J gene is TRBJ2-7, the V gene TRBV3-1; possibly TRBD1 for D (5 bases). Trimming took 4 bases from V and 3 from J, leaving 10 bases between them. Germline V CDR1 and CDR2: LGHDT, YNNKEL (reference sequence). CDR3 length equals 13 residues. Here the CDR3 reads CASSPRTFYEQYF. CDR3 sequence (DNA): TGTGCCAGCAGCCCCAGGACATTCTACGAGCAGTACTTC.

The sample holds many counts of this clone. The gene calls are TRBV6-1 and TRBJ1-6; no clear D gene. The germline gives CDR1 MNHNS, CDR2 SASEGT. This CDR3 comprises 15 residues. Trimming removed 3 bases at V and 6 bases at J, with 12 bases between. The CDR3 protein is CASSDLSQTNSPLHF. The CDR3 region has the DNA TGTGCCAGCAGTGATTTGTCTCAGACTAATTCACCCCTCCACTTT.

About this clone itself: Germline and junction disagree at one end, which may indicate a read error. This chain joins TRBV4-1 and TRBJ1-1, with 7 bases matching TRBD1. CDR3 length: 19 residues. Per germline, CDR1 MGHRA and CDR2 YSYEKL. CDR3: CASIRGTEYSGTVNTEASF. CDR3 DNA sequence: TGCGCCAGCATCAGGGGGACTGAGTATAGCGGGACGGTGAACACTGAAGCTTCCTTT.

This clone was seen repeatedly, ten times or more. Other DNA sequences within the sample encode an identical CDR3. DNA for the CDR3: TGCAGCTTGGCTCGGGTTTACAATGAGCAGTTCTTC. Its translation: CSLARVYNEQFF. This chain links TRBV20-1 with TRBJ2-1; D is ambiguous. CDR3 length equals 12 residues. Germline assignment: CDR1 DFQATT and CDR2 SNEGSKA (reference sequence).

There are a few counts of this clone. This chain connects TRBV5-4 to TRBJ2-7, with D tentatively TRBD1 (6 bases). V shed 2 bases and J shed 0 bases, with 15 bases lying between them. Germline CDR1 reads SGHNT; CDR2 reads YYREEE (reference sequence). This CDR3 is 16 amino acids long. CDR3 DNA: TGTGCCAGCAGCTTTGGTAGGCTGGGGGCCTCCTACGAGCAGTACTTC. Translation gives CASSFGRLGASYEQYF. The full variable domain, with the rest looked up from reference TRBV5-4 and TRBJ2-7, is ETGVTQSPTHLIKTRGQQVTLRCSSQSGHNTVSWYQQALGQGPQFIFQYYREEENGRGNFPPRFSGLQFPNYSSELNVNALELDDSALYLCASSFGRLGASYEQYFGPGTRLTVT.